Each of the 15 T cell receptor beta chains below was sequenced from the same sample in a study of blood T cell repertoires in COVID-19. Clones were sequenced by immunoSEQ multiplex PCR, and TCRdb holds only the in-frame ones, with some missing. This table holds about 150,000 clones, around nine tenths found once. The specimen sequenced was peripheral blood. Source of these receptors: a man in his sixties with COVID-19, enrolled during active disease.

This chain links TRBV6-1 with TRBJ1-5; weak D call: TRBD1 (5 bases). Germline V CDR1 and CDR2: MNHNS, SASEGT. V lost 8 bases and J lost 3, with 23 bases in between. The CDR3 has 17 residues. The CDR3 DNA reads as TGTGCCAGCGCTGAAGCCGGGACTCAGGCCCTCAATCAGCCCCAGCATTTT. Its protein product is CASAEAGTQALNQPQHF.

This clone was seen a handful of times. Written as DNA, the CDR3 is TGTGCCAGCAGTTTATTACTAGCGGGGGACCGTTTCGTCCTGACTTTC. Protein sequence: CASSLLLAGDRFVLTF. The chain carries TRBV27 and TRBJ2-6; 11 bases line up with TRBD2. Germline V gives CDR1 MNHEY, CDR2 SMNVEV (reference sequence). J lost 12 bases, V lost 1 base, and 8 bases had no gene match. This CDR3 region has 16 residues. Using reference TRBV27 and TRBJ2-6 for the parts outside the CDR3, the full variable domain is EAQVTQNPRYLITVTGKKLTVTCSQNMNHEYMSWYRQDPGLGLRQIYYSMNVEVTDKGDVPEGYKVSRKEKRNFPLILESPSPNQTSLYFCASSLLLAGDRFVLTFGAGSRLTVL.

V usage is TRBV6-5 and J usage is TRBJ2-2; a possible D gene is TRBD1 (5 bases). The CDR3 contains 14 residues. The germline CDR1 and CDR2 sequences are MNHEY and SVGAGI. The V end lost 8 bases, the J end lost 1 base, and 11 bases lay between the germline ends. The DNA of the CDR3 is TGTGCCAGCCGCCTGCAGGGGAACACCGGGGAGCTGTTTTTT. This gives the protein CASRLQGNTGELFF.

The chain has TRBV11-3 and TRBJ2-1; 7 bases agree with TRBD2. The V segment lost 1 base and the J segment 1 base; nucleotides outside the gene matches: 1. Germline values: CDR1 SGHNT, CDR2 YENEEA. The CDR3 is made up of 15 amino acids. As DNA, the CDR3 is TGTGCCAGCAGCTTAGGACTAGCATCCTACAATGAGCAGTTCTTC. This translates into CASSLGLASYNEQFF.

The CDR3 loop reads CASSRAGGGYTF. CDR3 DNA: TGTGCCAGCTCACGGGCAGGAGGGGGCTACACCTTC. The chain couples TRBV18 to TRBJ1-2; D gene uncertain. The germline CDR1 and CDR2 sequences are KGHSH and LQKENI. The CDR3 is 12 residues long. V lost 4 bases, J lost 8 bases, and 11 bases lay in between.

As DNA, the CDR3 is TGTGCCAGCAGTTCGCCGTCGACTTTGAACACTGAAGCTTTCTTT. It specifies CASSSPSTLNTEAFF. The chain uses TRBV6-2 or TRBV6-3 and TRBJ1-1, with D hard to call. Germline lookup yields CDR1 MNHEY and CDR2 SVGEGT. This CDR3 has 15 residues. The V and J ends lost 4 bases and 0 bases respectively, with 12 bases between them.

A word on this clone: Other DNA sequences from this sample encode an identical CDR3 as well. This chain joins TRBV7-2 and TRBJ2-7, with TRBD2 matching over 7 bases. The CDR3 has 14 amino acids. CDR1 and CDR2 (germline): SGHTA, FQGNSA. The ends lost 1 base at V and 0 bases at J; junction bases unmatched: 0. The CDR3 loop is CASSLGGGSYEQYF. In DNA form, the CDR3 reads TGTGCCAGCAGCTTAGGCGGGGGCTCCTACGAGCAGTACTTC.

CDR3 sequence (DNA): TGTGCCAGCAGCGCCGGGACTCTCAGCTCCTACGAGCAGTACTTC. Its protein is CASSAGTLSSYEQYF. The chain recombines TRBV11-1 with TRBJ2-7; possible D gene TRBD2, 6 bases. The germline V gene has CDR1 SGHAT and CDR2 FQDESV (reference sequence). The CDR3 contains 15 residues. Trimming removed 5 bases from V and 0 bases from J, with 14 bases in between.

The chain carries TRBV24-1 and TRBJ2-1, with D perhaps matching TRBD1 (6 bases). V was cut by 4 bases and J by 5 bases, with 11 bases left in between. Germline V gene sequence: CDR1 KGHDR, CDR2 SFDVKD. This CDR3 region has 14 residues. The CDR3 loop is CATSDQGRNNEQFF. Here the CDR3 DNA reads TGTGCCACCAGTGACCAGGGGCGAAACAATGAGCAGTTCTTC.

The chain carries TRBV2 and TRBJ1-6, with 12 bases matching TRBD1. V trimming: 4 bases; J trimming: 7 bases; junction bases outside the gene matches: 11. The CDR3 extends over 18 amino acids. CDR1 is SNHLY, CDR2 FYNNEI, per germline. The CDR3 spells CASSGGRDRGLVNSPLHF. DNA of the CDR3: TGTGCCAGCAGTGGGGGCCGGGACAGGGGGCTTGTAAATTCACCCCTCCACTTT.

This clone was seen a handful of times. This chain joins TRBV11-2 and TRBJ2-1; TRBD2 agrees at 7 bases. The CDR3 runs to 15 residues. Germline CDR1 SGHAT, CDR2 FQNNGV. The J segment lost 7 bases and the V segment lost 0 bases, leaving 6 bases of the junction unmatched. In nucleotides, the CDR3 is TGTGCCAGCAGCTTAGAATCGTGGGGGGGTAATGAGCAGTTCTTC. This translates into CASSLESWGGNEQFF.

The chain has TRBV27 and TRBJ1-4; D gene uncertain. Trimming cost V 5 bases and J 3 bases, with 16 bases left between them. There are 16 residues in the CDR3. Germline lookup yields CDR1 MNHEY and CDR2 SMNVEV (reference sequence). The CDR3 DNA follows: TGTGCCAGCAGTGTCCTAAATCGGAGACCTAATGAAAAACTGTTTTTT. This gives the protein CASSVLNRRPNEKLFF.

The J gene is TRBJ2-7, the V gene TRBV4-3; D unresolved. Germline assignment: CDR1 LGHNA and CDR2 YSLEER. Trimming stripped 1 base from V and 0 bases from J, with 13 bases between. The CDR3 loop spans 16 amino acids. DNA for the CDR3: TGCGCCAGCAGCCAAGTGGCGAAGTGGAGCTCCTACGAGCAGTACTTC. It specifies CASSQVAKWSSYEQYF.

J is TRBJ2-1 and V is TRBV7-2; the D gene is possibly TRBD2 (6 bases). The CDR3 loop spans 15 amino acids. V lost 5 bases and J 3 bases, leaving 14 bases between the germline ends. Germline V gene lookup returns CDR1 SGHTA and CDR2 FQGNSA. The CDR3 here is CASSPAGNLYNEQFF. The CDR3 nucleotides read TGTGCCAGCAGCCCAGCGGGCAACCTCTACAATGAGCAGTTCTTC.

CDR3 sequence reads: CASSQESSSGNNEQFF. The CDR3 nucleotides read TGTGCCAGCAGCCAAGAGAGTTCTAGCGGAAACAATGAGCAGTTCTTC. The chain has TRBV3-1 (or the pseudogene TRBV3-2) and TRBJ2-1; 7 bases agree with TRBD2. Trimming removed 0 bases from V and 5 bases from J; junction bases left unmatched: 7. Germline values: CDR1 LGHDT, CDR2 YNNKEL (reference sequence). The CDR3 is made up of 16 amino acids.